The 16 T cell receptor beta chains listed next were all sequenced from one sample in a study of T cells in Graves' hyperthyroidism and ophthalmopathy. Amplification of TCR beta CDR3 regions used RNA as the template. HTBI primers drove first-round RT-PCR of the TCR CDR3. TCRdb reprocessed the multiplex PCR reads via MiXCR and lists one record per CDR3 protein. Of around 600,000 distinct CDR3 sequences listed, roughly 14% are singletons. The sequenced sample consisted of blood. These TCRs come from a woman aged 45-60 years with Graves' ophthalmopathy.

This clonotype appeared a single time. A read error is possible here, since a much larger clone lies one base away. V usage is TRBV29-1 and J usage is TRBJ2-2, with D possibly TRBD2 on 6 matching bases. CDR3 length: 13 amino acids. Germline V gives CDR1 SQVTM, CDR2 ANQGSEA. V was pared by 5 bases and J by 3 bases, with 10 bases between. The CDR3 nucleotides are TGCAGCGTTCGGCGGGGCGACACCGGGGAGCTGTTTTTT. Its protein product is CSVRRGDTGELFF.

The rearrangement links TRBV10-3 to TRBJ2-1; 9 bases line up with TRBD2. The CDR3 has 15 residues. CDR1 is ENHRY and CDR2 is SYGVKD in the germline V gene. Trimming took 4 bases from V and 0 from J; bases not matched to a gene: 1. The CDR3 DNA reads TGTGCCATCAGTGTTAGCGGGAGCTCCTACAATGAGCAGTTCTTC. It yields the protein CAISVSGSSYNEQFF.

This clonotype has a count of ten or more. The chain employs TRBV12-3 or TRBV12-4 and TRBJ2-3; D is unresolved. Trimming cost V 6 bases and J 2 bases, with 12 bases left between them. This CDR3 contains 14 residues. CDR3 nucleotides: TGTGCCAGCAGCCCCACAGAGGCCACAGATACGCAGTATTTT. Translation: CASSPTEATDTQYF.

This clonotype has a count of ten or more. The chain joins TRBV6-2 or TRBV6-3 to TRBJ2-1; 11 bases agree with TRBD1. The CDR3 has 15 amino acids. Germline V gene sequence: CDR1 MNHEY, CDR2 SVGEGT. The V and J ends lost 4 bases and 7 bases, in that order; junction bases with no gene match: 6. CDR3 nucleotide sequence: TGTGCCAGCAGTTTTGGACAGGGGGCGGGGAATGAGCAGTTCTTC. It yields the protein CASSFGQGAGNEQFF.

A few counts support this clonotype. The V call is TRBV20-1, the J call TRBJ2-7; TRBD2 matches 14 bases. Germline CDR1 DFQATT, CDR2 SNEGSKA (reference sequence). The CDR3 runs to 14 residues. V gave up 5 bases and J gave up 5 bases; unmatched junction bases: 5. This CDR3 reads CSAGTSGSVHEQYF. In DNA, the CDR3 is TGCAGTGCTGGGACTAGCGGGAGTGTCCACGAGCAGTACTTC.

In regard to this clonotype: A much bigger clone sits one base away, suggesting this may be a read error. V is TRBV28 and J is TRBJ2-7; tentative D call: TRBD1 (5 bases). CDR1 and CDR2 from the germline V gene are MDHEN and SYDVKM. The CDR3 covers 13 residues. With 5 bases removed from V and 5 bases from J, the gap between germline ends came to 13 bases. In nucleotides, the CDR3 is TGTGCCAGCAGTCCTACAGGTTACCACGAGCAGTACTTC. This translates into CASSPTGYHEQYF.

Of note for this clonotype: This may arise from a read error, as a much more abundant clone is one base away. The gene calls are TRBV4-1 and TRBJ2-4; TRBD1 matches at 8 bases. Germline assignment: CDR1 MGHRA and CDR2 YSYEKL. The CDR3 is made up of 17 amino acids. CDR3 sequence: CARSLSPGGFAKNIQYF. CDR3 in DNA: TGCGCCAGAAGCCTAAGCCCAGGGGGCTTTGCCAAAAACATTCAGTACTTC.

This clonotype was picked up one time. A single base separates this from a much larger clone, so it may be a read error. The V call is TRBV7-2, the J call TRBJ2-3; the D is unclear. The germline V gene has CDR1 SGHTA and CDR2 FQGNSA. The CDR3 covers 13 residues. Trimming took 3 bases from V and 6 from J, leaving 10 bases between them. This CDR3 reads CASSLEFCDTQYF. CDR3 in DNA: TGTGCCAGCAGCTTGGAATTCTGCGATACGCAGTATTTT.

This clonotype was observed at least ten times. The chain carries TRBV6-2 or TRBV6-3 and TRBJ2-1; 10 bases match TRBD1. V shed 5 bases, J shed 6 bases, and the junction held 7 bases outside the gene matches. Germline CDR1 reads MNHEY; CDR2 reads SVGEGT. The CDR3 is 15 residues long. CDR3 sequence (DNA): TGTGCCAGCAGTATGACAGGGGGCTCTCGCAATGAGCAGTTCTTC. Translated: CASSMTGGSRNEQFF.

The chain combines TRBV29-1 with TRBJ2-5, with a weak D call TRBD2 (6 bases). V was clipped by 8 bases and J by 4 bases, with 11 bases between them. Germline V CDR1 and CDR2: SQVTM, ANQGSEA. This CDR3 has 11 residues. CDR3 bases: TGCAGCTCGCGGGACGCAGAGACCCAGTACTTC. It specifies CSSRDAETQYF. The full variable domain, in which reference TRBV29-1 and TRBJ2-5 provide the parts outside the CDR3, is SAVISQKPSRDICQRGTSLTIQCQVDSQVTMMFWYRQQPGQSLTLIATANQGSEATYESGFVIDKFPISRPNLTFSTLTVSNMSPEDSSIYLCSSRDAETQYFGPGTRLLVL.

This chain connects TRBV19 to TRBJ1-4; D may be TRBD1 (5 bases). CDR1 LNHDA and CDR2 SQIVND come from the germline V gene (reference sequence). Trimming took 5 bases from V and 2 from J, leaving 24 bases between them. This CDR3 is built from 19 residues. The CDR3 loop reads CASSAWTSGVYGTNEKLFF. The CDR3 region has the DNA TGTGCCAGTAGTGCCTGGACAAGTGGGGTCTACGGGACTAATGAAAAACTGTTTTTT. Variable domain in full (rest from reference TRBV19 and TRBJ1-4): DGGITQSPKYLFRKEGQNVTLSCEQNLNHDAMYWYRQDPGQGLRLIYYSQIVNDFQKGDIAEGYSVSREKKESFPLTVTSAQKNPTAFYLCASSAWTSGVYGTNEKLFFGSGTQLSVL.

This clonotype has at least ten counts. The chain couples TRBV18 to TRBJ2-5, with 7 nucleotides matching TRBD1. Trimming took 5 bases from V and 2 from J; bases not matched to a gene: 8. Per the germline V gene, CDR1 is KGHSH and CDR2 is LQKENI. There are 15 residues in the CDR3. CDR3 sequence (DNA): TGTGCCAGCTCATCCTACAGGGGAACTCAAGAGACCCAGTACTTC. It codes for CASSSYRGTQETQYF. The full variable domain, in which reference TRBV18 and TRBJ2-5 provide the parts outside the CDR3, is NAGVMQNPRHLVRRRGQEARLRCSPMKGHSHVYWYRQLPEEGLKFMVYLQKENIIDESGMPKERFSAEFPKEGPSILRIQQVVRGDSAAYFCASSSYRGTQETQYFGPGTRLLVL.

This clonotype came up many times. The V call is TRBV5-1, the J call TRBJ2-7, with D tentatively TRBD2 (6 bases). The CDR3 sequence is 14 residues long. Germline assignment: CDR1 SGHRS and CDR2 YFSETQ. Trimming pared 5 bases from V and 2 bases from J, leaving 14 bases between. Here the CDR3 reads CASRKGLPPYEQYF. CDR3 nucleotides: TGCGCCAGCAGGAAGGGACTCCCACCCTACGAGCAGTACTTC.

This clonotype has a count of ten or more. This chain connects TRBV5-1 to TRBJ2-2; D is possibly TRBD2 (7 bases). Trimming left V 4 bases short and J 7 bases short, with 17 bases between. Germline CDR1 is SGHRS and CDR2 is YFSETQ. CDR3 size: 15 residues. CDR3 sequence: CASSPGGGEFGELFF. The CDR3 DNA is TGCGCCAGCAGCCCGGGCGGGGGCGAGTTCGGGGAGCTGTTTTTT.

V gene TRBV7-9 combines with J gene TRBJ2-2; 12 bases fit TRBD2. The CDR3 is 18 residues long. V was pared by 5 bases and J by 2 bases, with 9 bases of the junction left unmatched. From germline, CDR1 is SEHNR and CDR2 FQNEAQ (reference sequence). CDR3 sequence (DNA): TGTGCCAGCAGCAGCCGACTAGCGGGAGCCTATAACACCGGGGAGCTGTTTTTT. Encoded protein: CASSSRLAGAYNTGELFF.

This clonotype was seen a few times. The chain recombines TRBV15 with TRBJ2-3; the D is unclear. Per the germline V gene, CDR1 is LNHNV and CDR2 is YYDKDF (reference sequence). Deletions cut 0 bases from V and 2 bases from J, with 9 bases between. CDR3 size: 15 residues. CDR3 region: CATSRDWKYTDTQYF. The DNA of the CDR3 is TGTGCCACCAGCAGAGATTGGAAATACACAGATACGCAGTATTTT.